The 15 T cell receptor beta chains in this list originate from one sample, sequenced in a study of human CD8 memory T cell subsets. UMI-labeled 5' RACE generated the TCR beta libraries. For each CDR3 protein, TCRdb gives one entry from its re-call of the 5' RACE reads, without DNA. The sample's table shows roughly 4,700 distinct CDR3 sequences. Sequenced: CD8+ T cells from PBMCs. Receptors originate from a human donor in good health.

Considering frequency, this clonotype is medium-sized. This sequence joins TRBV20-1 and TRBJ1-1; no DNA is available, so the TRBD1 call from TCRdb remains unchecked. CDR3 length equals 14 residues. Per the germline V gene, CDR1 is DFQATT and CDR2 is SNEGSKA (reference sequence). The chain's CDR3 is CSAKRTGSDTEAFF.

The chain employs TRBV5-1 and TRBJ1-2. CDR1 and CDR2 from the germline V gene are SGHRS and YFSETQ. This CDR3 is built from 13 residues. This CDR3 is CASSLESNYGYTF.

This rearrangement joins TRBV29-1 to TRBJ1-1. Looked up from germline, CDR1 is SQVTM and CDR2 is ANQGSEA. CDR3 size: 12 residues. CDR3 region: CSAHPRGSEAFF.

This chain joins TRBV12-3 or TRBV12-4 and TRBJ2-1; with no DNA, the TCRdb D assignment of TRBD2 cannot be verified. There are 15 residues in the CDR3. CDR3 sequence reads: CASSTSGGAYNEQFF.

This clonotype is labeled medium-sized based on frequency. The CDR3 sequence: CASSSPSTYEQYF. The chain is built from TRBV7-9 and TRBJ2-7. The CDR3 loop spans 13 amino acids. Germline values: CDR1 SEHNR, CDR2 FQNEAQ (reference sequence). Variable domain in full (rest from reference TRBV7-9 and TRBJ2-7): DTGVSQNPRHKITKRGQNVTFRCDPISEHNRLYWYRQTLGQGPEFLTYFQNEAQLEKSRLLSDRFSAERPKGSFSTLEIQRTEQGDSAMYLCASSSPSTYEQYFGPGTRLTVT.

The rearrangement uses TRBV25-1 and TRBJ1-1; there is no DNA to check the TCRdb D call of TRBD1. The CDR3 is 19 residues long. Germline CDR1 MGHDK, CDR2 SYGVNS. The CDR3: CASSEVVLGRGFADTEAFF.

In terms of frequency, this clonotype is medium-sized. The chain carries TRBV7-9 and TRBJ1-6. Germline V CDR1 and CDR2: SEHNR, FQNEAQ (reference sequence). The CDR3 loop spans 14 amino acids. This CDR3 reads CASSLIGSDSPLHF.

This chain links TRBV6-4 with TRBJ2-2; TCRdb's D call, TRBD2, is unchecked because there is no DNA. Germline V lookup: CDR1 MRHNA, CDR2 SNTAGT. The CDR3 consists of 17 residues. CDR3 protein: CASSEVAGTSNTGELFF.

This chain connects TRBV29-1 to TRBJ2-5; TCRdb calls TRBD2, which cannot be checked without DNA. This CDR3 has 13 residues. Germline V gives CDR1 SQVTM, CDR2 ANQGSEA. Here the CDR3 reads CSAILTSGETQYF.

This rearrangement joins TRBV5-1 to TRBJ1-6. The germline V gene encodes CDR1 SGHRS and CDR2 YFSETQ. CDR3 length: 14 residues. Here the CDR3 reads CASSFGDTGSPLHF.

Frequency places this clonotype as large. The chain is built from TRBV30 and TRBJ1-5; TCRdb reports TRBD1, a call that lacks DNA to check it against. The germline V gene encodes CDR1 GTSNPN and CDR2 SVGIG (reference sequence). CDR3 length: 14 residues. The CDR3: CAWSGQGEAQPQHF.

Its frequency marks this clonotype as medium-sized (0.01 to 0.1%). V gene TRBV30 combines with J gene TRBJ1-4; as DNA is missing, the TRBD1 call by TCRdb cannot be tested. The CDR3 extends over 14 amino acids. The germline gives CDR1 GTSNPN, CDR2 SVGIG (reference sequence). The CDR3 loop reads CAWTWTGRGEKLFF.

The chain's CDR3 is CASRKDRGHEQYF. The chain is built from TRBV25-1 and TRBJ2-7; TCRdb gives TRBD1 as the D gene, but with no DNA this cannot be confirmed. CDR1 is MGHDK, CDR2 SYGVNS, per germline. The CDR3 has 13 amino acids.

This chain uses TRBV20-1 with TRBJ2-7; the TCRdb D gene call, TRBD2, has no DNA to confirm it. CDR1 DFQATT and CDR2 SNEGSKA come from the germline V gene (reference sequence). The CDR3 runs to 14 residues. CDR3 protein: CSARLAGKDYEQYF.

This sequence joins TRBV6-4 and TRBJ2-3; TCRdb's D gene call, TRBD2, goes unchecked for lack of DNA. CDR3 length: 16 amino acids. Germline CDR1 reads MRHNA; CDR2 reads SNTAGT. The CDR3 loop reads CASSETSGGATDTQYF.